These 25 T cell receptor beta chains were all obtained from the same sample, sequenced in a study of T-cell memory formation after mild COVID-19. Via MiXCR, TCRdb re-called the 5' RACE reads, giving one row per CDR3 protein. The sample shows 500,000 to 650,000 distinct CDR3 sequences, about a fifth of them seen only once. The sequenced sample was PBMCs or a T cell subset sorted from them (not recorded which). The receptors were sampled from an adult woman who had mild COVID-19 (a few samples of this study predate the infection). Cell type and time point are not known.

V is TRBV2 and J is TRBJ2-7, with 10 bases that match TRBD2. The CDR3 loop spans 14 amino acids. The junction had 6 bases not matched to a gene; V was cut back by 2 bases and J by 8 bases. The germline V gene encodes CDR1 SNHLY and CDR2 FYNNEI. CDR3 nucleotide sequence: TGTGCCAGCAGTGAAAGCGGGAGGGCACAAAAGCAGTACTTC. Translating gives CASSESGRAQKQYF.

The chain employs TRBV25-1 and TRBJ2-7, with D possibly being TRBD2 (7 bases). CDR1 MGHDK and CDR2 SYGVNS come from the germline V gene. V lost 4 bases, J lost 2 bases, and 12 bases lay in between. The CDR3 totals 14 residues. The CDR3 nucleotides are TGTGCCAGCAGTGTGGGGGGGCGCCCCTACGAGCAGTACTTC. It translates to CASSVGGRPYEQYF.

DNA for the CDR3: TGTGCCAGCGGTTCTGCAGGGGGGTCCTCAGATACGCAGTATTTT. The encoded protein is CASGSAGGSSDTQYF. J is TRBJ2-3 and V is TRBV5-8; D is perhaps TRBD1 (7 bases). The CDR3 is 15 amino acids. Germline V gene lookup returns CDR1 SGHTS and CDR2 YDEGEE. V was pared by 7 bases and J by 4 bases, with 19 bases between. Complete variable domain (other parts from reference TRBV5-8 and TRBJ2-3): EAGVTQSPTHLIKTRGQQATLRCSPISGHTSVYWYQQALGLGLQFLLWYDEGEERNRGNFPPRFSGRQFPNYSSELNVNALELEDSALYLCASGSAGGSSDTQYFGPGTRLTVL.

In this sample, this clonotype turned up a few times. The J gene is TRBJ1-5, the V gene TRBV20-1, with 7 bases fitting TRBD1. Germline V gene sequence: CDR1 DFQATT, CDR2 SNEGSKA (reference sequence). J was trimmed by 4 bases and V by 2 bases; bases with no gene match: 8. The CDR3 runs 15 residues. The DNA of the CDR3 is TGCAGTGCTAGACCAGGGGGGCGCGAAAATCAGCCCCAGCATTTT. Protein sequence: CSARPGGRENQPQHF.

V and J are TRBV15 and TRBJ1-1, with TRBD1 identical over 7 bases. CDR1 is LNHNV and CDR2 is YYDKDF in the germline V gene (reference sequence). With V trimmed by 3 bases and J by 5 bases, 9 bases remained unmatched. The CDR3 length is 15 residues. In DNA, the CDR3 is TGTGCCACCAGCAGTCCCGGGACAGCTGGGACTGAAGCTTTCTTT. Its translation is CATSSPGTAGTEAFF.

Remarks on this clonotype: A junction boundary mismatches the germline segment, possibly from a read error. The J gene is TRBJ2-1, the V gene TRBV7-9; D gene unclear. The CDR3 length is 8 residues. Germline V gene data show CDR1 as SEHNR and CDR2 as FQNEAQ (reference sequence). The CDR3 DNA reads as TGTGCCAGCAGCCTCGATCTCTTC. Translation gives CASSLDLF.

There are a few counts of this clonotype. This chain links TRBV6-2 or TRBV6-3 with TRBJ1-2, with 9 bases fitting TRBD1. Germline V lookup: CDR1 MNHEY, CDR2 SVGEGT. The CDR3 runs 15 residues. V trimming: 5 bases; J trimming: 4 bases; junction bases outside the gene matches: 8. DNA of the CDR3: TGTGCCAGCAGTCCCAACTTGGACAGGGGCTATGGCTACACCTTC. This translates into CASSPNLDRGYGYTF.

The chain combines TRBV6-4 with TRBJ2-2; the match to TRBD2 covers 10 bases. This CDR3 contains 15 residues. Trimming at V came to 5 bases and at J to 3 bases, leaving 3 bases not matched to a gene. Per germline, CDR1 MRHNA and CDR2 SNTAGT. The DNA of the CDR3 is TGTGCCAGCAGTTGGACTAGCGGATACACCGGGGAGCTGTTTTTT. Amino acid sequence: CASSWTSGYTGELFF.

The chain employs TRBV18 and TRBJ1-2; no definite D call. This CDR3 contains 14 residues. Germline values: CDR1 KGHSH, CDR2 LQKENI. V lost 3 bases, J lost 0 bases, and 8 bases lay in between. The CDR3, as DNA: TGTGCCAGCTCACCGGAGGGAGCTAACTATGGCTACACCTTC. Translation: CASSPEGANYGYTF.

This clonotype showed up just a few times. The chain is built from TRBV5-1 and TRBJ1-2; possible D gene TRBD1, 6 bases. Germline CDR1 and CDR2: SGHRS and YFSETQ. This CDR3 region has 13 residues. Trimming removed 5 bases from V and 3 bases from J, with 11 bases in between. CDR3 coding DNA: TGCGCCAGCAGTGGGGGCGCGGACTATGGCTACACCTTC. Translated: CASSGGADYGYTF.

This clonotype has only a few counts. The rearrangement links TRBV20-1 to TRBJ2-7, with 7 nucleotides matching TRBD1. The CDR3 runs to 14 residues. Germline CDR1 DFQATT, CDR2 SNEGSKA (reference sequence). V lost 3 bases, J lost 2 bases, and 7 bases stayed unmatched. The CDR3 is CSARRGQATYEQYF. The DNA of the CDR3 is TGCAGTGCTAGGAGAGGACAGGCGACCTACGAGCAGTACTTC.

The rearrangement uses TRBV6-2 or TRBV6-3 and TRBJ2-1, with 8 nucleotides matching TRBD2. V lost 0 bases and J lost 8; bases outside the gene matches: 9. CDR3 size: 16 residues. Germline loops: CDR1 MNHEY, CDR2 SVGEGT. This CDR3 reads CASSYSRLAGGYEQFF. The CDR3 DNA reads TGTGCCAGCAGTTACTCGAGGCTAGCGGGTGGGTATGAGCAGTTCTTC.

This clonotype showed up just a few times. This chain uses TRBV21-1 with TRBJ2-1; the DNA was not used to check the table's D call, TRBD1. TRBV21-1 is listed as a pseudogene. The CDR3 is 20 amino acids. CDR3 region: CASSKRGLPLQGLRNNEQFF. The CDR3 nucleotides are TGTGCCAGCAGCAAAAGGGGGCTCCCCCTCCAGGGGTTGAGGAACAATGAGCAGTTCTTC.

The chain recombines TRBV27 with TRBJ2-1; the D gene is possibly TRBD2 (6 bases). CDR1 is MNHEY and CDR2 is SMNVEV in the germline V gene (reference sequence). The CDR3 extends over 14 amino acids. V dropped 5 bases and J dropped 7 bases, with 15 bases sitting between them. The CDR3 reads CASSIPGRGNEQFF. The CDR3, as DNA: TGTGCCAGCAGTATCCCCGGGCGGGGAAATGAGCAGTTCTTC.

In its sample, this clonotype was seen a few times. V and J are TRBV14 and TRBJ2-5; D is uncertain. CDR3 size: 14 residues. Germline CDR1 reads SGHDN; CDR2 reads FVKESK. Trimming removed 1 base from V and 5 bases from J, with 11 bases in between. This CDR3 reads CASSQVDHGETQYF. Here the CDR3 DNA reads TGTGCCAGCAGCCAAGTTGACCACGGGGAGACCCAGTACTTC.

This clonotype turned up a few times. V and J are TRBV9 and TRBJ1-1; D not resolved. In germline, CDR1 is SGDLS, CDR2 YYNGEE. The CDR3 loop spans 16 amino acids. The V and J ends lost 0 bases and 4 bases respectively, with 16 bases between them. CDR3 region: CASSVGIGDESTEAFF. The CDR3 nucleotides are TGTGCCAGCAGCGTAGGGATTGGGGATGAAAGCACTGAAGCTTTCTTT.

This clonotype has only a few counts. The rearrangement joins TRBV29-1 to TRBJ2-2; 11 bases are shared with TRBD2. The CDR3 runs to 14 residues. Germline V gene sequence: CDR1 SQVTM, CDR2 ANQGSEA. The junction had 7 bases not matched to a gene; V was cut back by 6 bases and J by 7 bases. In DNA form, the CDR3 reads TGCAGCGTGGGTAGCGGGAGGGCCAGCGGGGAGCTGTTTTTT. It encodes CSVGSGRASGELFF.

This chain uses TRBV2 with TRBJ2-7, with 7 bases that match TRBD2. The CDR3 contains 14 residues. Per the germline V gene, CDR1 is SNHLY and CDR2 is FYNNEI. V was clipped by 10 bases and J by 2 bases; unmatched bases: 11. The CDR3 region has the DNA TGTGCCACCTCCTGGGCCGGGACTACCTACGAGCAGTACTTC. It encodes CATSWAGTTYEQYF.

The V and J genes are TRBV4-1 and TRBJ2-3; D could derive from TRBD1 or TRBD2 (5 bases each). CDR1 and CDR2 from the germline V gene are MGHRA and YSYEKL. V was pared by 2 bases and J by 6 bases, with 12 bases between. The CDR3 runs to 14 residues. The CDR3 DNA reads as TGCGCCAGCAGCCAACTGGGGGTGAAGGATACGCAGTATTTT. This translates into CASSQLGVKDTQYF.

The chain joins TRBV18 to TRBJ1-6; D possibly corresponds to TRBD1 (5 bases). Germline-derived CDR1 and CDR2 are KGHSH and LQKENI. Deletions cut 6 bases from V and 7 bases from J, with 13 bases between. CDR3 length: 14 residues. Written as DNA, the CDR3 is TGTGCCAGCTCGCCGGGGACGGGAAATTCACCCCTCCACTTT. It yields the protein CASSPGTGNSPLHF.

The gene calls are TRBV20-1 and TRBJ1-5; D unresolved. CDR1 is DFQATT and CDR2 is SNEGSKA in the germline V gene (reference sequence). The CDR3 spans 16 residues. V lost 0 bases, J lost 3 bases, and 15 bases lay in between. CDR3 in DNA: TGCAGTGCTAGAGAGGCAGGAGCCTACTCCAATCAGCCCCAGCATTTT. This gives the protein CSAREAGAYSNQPQHF.

V usage is TRBV5-1 and J usage is TRBJ2-2; D unresolved. CDR3 size: 15 residues. CDR1 is SGHRS and CDR2 is YFSETQ in the germline V gene. V was trimmed by 3 bases and J by 1 base, leaving 10 bases between them. The CDR3 DNA follows: TGCGCCAGCAGCTCGGACGTCTGGAACACCGGGGAGCTGTTTTTT. This codes for CASSSDVWNTGELFF.

The V call is TRBV5-1, the J call TRBJ2-1; D tentatively fits TRBD1 or TRBD2 (6 bases each). V lost 7 bases and J lost 6, with 23 bases in between. Germline CDR1 and CDR2: SGHRS and YFSETQ. The CDR3 is 16 residues long. DNA of the CDR3: TGCGCCAGCCGCCCAGGGGAGGAGCGGCAAACCAATGAGCAGTTCTTC. Translating gives CASRPGEERQTNEQFF.

This clonotype was picked up a small number of times. J is TRBJ1-2 and V is TRBV7-9, with 8 bases fitting TRBD1. V was pared by 6 bases and J by 2 bases, with 8 bases of the junction left unmatched. This CDR3 region has 15 residues. Germline V gives CDR1 SEHNR, CDR2 FQNEAQ (reference sequence). DNA of the CDR3: TGTGCCAGCAGGCCCGGACAGGGAAAGAACTATGGCTACACCTTC. It yields the protein CASRPGQGKNYGYTF.

The chain employs TRBV18 and TRBJ2-5; maybe TRBD2 (6 bases). V lost 0 bases, J lost 2 bases, and 16 bases lay in between. CDR1 is KGHSH, CDR2 LQKENI, per germline. This CDR3 contains 17 residues. CDR3 sequence: CASSPPSAMGGQETQYF. As DNA, the CDR3 is TGTGCCAGCTCACCACCGTCGGCTATGGGGGGACAAGAGACCCAGTACTTC.